This T cell receptor (beta chain) was obtained from a study of shared clonotypes between healthy human individuals (TCRdb year 2020). Study-level background: The cohort included three men and a couple of women between 18 and 49 years of age. For each donor, three plates each were used for CD4 naive and CD4 memory, two plates were used for CD8 naive, and one plate was used for CD8 memory. The study deeply sequenced blood TCR repertoires of about 5 healthy adults to estimate repertoire size and the extent of clonotype sharing between individuals. Different laboratories and diverse techniques were used to prepare libraries and sequence TCR repertoires, to increase sequencing depth and limit assay-specific biases. Between about 0.85 and 9.5 billion PBMCs per donor were obtained by leukapheresis.

What the authors observed across the whole study: The genetic and exposure-history diversity represented was limited by the small number of donors. Only blood was sampled, and tissue TCR repertoires likely differ from those in blood. Pairwise subsampling indicated that sequencing depth was expected to affect the degree of clonotype sharing among donors. When a few donors were compared, the shared fraction of clonotypes was about 5.4% for naive CD4, approximately 3.3% for naive CD8, 2% to 2.5% for memory CD4, and 0.3% to 0.5% for memory CD8. Rarefaction of sorted-subset datasets indicated incomplete sequencing despite the large sequencing depth. Estimated clonotype richness was generally larger for naive than for memory subsets. Compared with non-shared clonotypes, clonotypes shared by all four sorted-subset donors had higher generation probabilities.

Donors were healthy HIV-negative adults with no recently reported acute infections or vaccinations. Every donor was a Caucasian adult living in Nashville, Tennessee, USA. The CD8 memory samples were a combination of magnetically selected CD45RO+ cells and CCR7-negative CD45RA+ effector memory (TemRA) cells. After blood collection by leukapheresis, PBMCs were isolated using Ficoll-Histopaque density gradient centrifugation and then cryopreserved in the vapor phase of liquid nitrogen. Purity and quantity of every magnetically sorted T cell population were checked by analytical flow cytometry. From each sorted fraction, genomic DNA was isolated and quantified by UV absorbance on a Nanodrop 2000c. Regarding this clone: What this receptor recognizes is not known. No base-level quality is on record; no much larger clone is a single base apart.

For CDR1 and CDR2, the germline V gene (reference sequence) lists SEHNR and FQNEAQ. V is pruned by 5 bases and J by 2 bases, leaving 8 bases of the junction without a gene match. From cysteine to phenylalanine, the CDR3 is 17 amino acids long. Of the read, only the CDR3 DNA is kept; its 51 bases are in frame from base 1. Using the deep immunoSEQ assay, multiplex PCR amplified TCR CDR3 regions from genomic DNA. Extracted genomic DNA from each cell subset was distributed evenly across all wells of several immunoSEQ 96-well plates, and each plate was treated as a replicate. For sorted subsets, each replicate PCR was loaded with about 200 ng genomic DNA, equivalent to 32,000 or so T cell genomes. Purified libraries were quantified with a Qubit 3.0 fluorometer, sized on a Bioanalyzer 2100, and re-quantified with the KAPA Library Quantification kit. Each immunoSEQ 96-well plate was sequenced on its own single-read 150-cycle Illumina NextSeq 550 flow cell. On the study's bioinformatics: Because the immunoSEQ output included only junctional sequences and no quality scores, the filtering could not be the same as the filtering used for full-length reads. To assign V/J genes and CDR3, sequences were annotated using PyIR, a Python wrapper for IgBLAST v1.9, with IMGT germline references. Reads were filtered out if the reads had weak V/J assignments (E-value above 1e-6), no CDR3, stop codons, out-of-frame junctions, or ambiguous translated residues. V3J clonotypes were defined by identical inferred V gene, J gene, and CDR3 amino acid sequence. To compute the percentage overlap between repertoires, the number of shared unique clonotypes was divided by the size of the smaller repertoire. Three approaches were used to assess repertoire richness: RTK rarefaction, the Chao1 estimator, and Recon v2.1 estimates of unobserved clonotypes. Generation probabilities were computed with OLGA for all TCRbeta clonotypes obtained by the gDNA method from a few donors. In its TCRdb copy, this immuneACCESS table keeps in-frame sequences only and misses some clones. Where compared with another copy, unresolved V genes explain less than half of these, and the others have no known cause. V, J and clone size are those of that table, while D and trimming were read from the DNA. The sample yields fewer than 100,000 clones; 65% to 70% were counted once. The ten largest clones add up to 35% to 55% of the sample.

This receptor chain uses TRBV7-9 and TRBJ2-5; TRBD2 matches 13 bases in the middle. This sequence was found in a man younger than 45 in good health. The sample consisted of memory CD8+ T cells sorted from blood. Sample cell subset or site, as interpreted from the label and publication: CD45RO+ cells pooled with CCR7-negative TemRA cells. The CDR3 reads as follows: CASSQGGLAGPQETQYF. The bases are TGTGCCAGCAGCCAAGGGGGACTAGCGGGACCGCAAGAGACCCAGTACTTC.